The 14 T cell receptor beta chains below come from one sample, sequenced in a study of vaccination effects on CD4 cells after COVID-19. Data came from immunoSEQ multiplex PCR; TCRdb stores just in-frame clones and leaves some out. Here the sample spans about 23,000 clones, approximately 70% being singletons. For these receptors, no antigen is known. With the ViraFEST assay, the study expanded antigen-specific CD4+ T cells using viral peptide pools, then sequenced them. Between days 10 and 11 of culture, CD4+ T cells were separated out. Vaccine recipients lacked prior SARS-CoV-2 infection and had negative nucleocapsid antibodies. The sequencing used CD4+ T cells from PBMCs cultured with HCoV-NL63 spike peptides, collected before COVID-19 vaccination. These TCRs come from a human donor who received a COVID-19 vaccine.

The CDR3 sequence is CAISESMRGETQYF. Here the CDR3 DNA reads TGTGCCATCAGTGAGTCGATGCGTGGAGAGACCCAGTACTTC. This rearrangement joins TRBV10-3 to TRBJ2-5; D is uncertain. This CDR3 has 14 residues. In germline, CDR1 is ENHRY, CDR2 SYGVKD. The ends were cut back, 0 bases at V and 4 bases at J, with 9 bases in the middle.

The chain recombines TRBV9 with TRBJ2-3; D perhaps matches TRBD2 (6 bases). The CDR3 covers 16 residues. V lost 0 bases to trimming and J lost 0 bases, with 11 bases between them. CDR1 is SGDLS, CDR2 YYNGEE, per germline. The CDR3 region has the DNA TGTGCCAGCAGCGTAGTTCCGGGAGCGAGCACAGATACGCAGTATTTT. Its protein is CASSVVPGASTDTQYF.

The V gene is TRBV18, the J gene TRBJ2-2; a weak D match, TRBD1 (6 bases). CDR1 is KGHSH and CDR2 is LQKENI in the germline V gene. The CDR3 loop spans 15 amino acids. V shed 6 bases and J shed 6 bases, with 17 bases lying between them. The CDR3 sequence: CASSPGTQRAGELFF. CDR3 bases: TGTGCCAGCTCTCCCGGGACACAGCGAGCCGGGGAGCTGTTTTTT.

This chain links TRBV5-1 with TRBJ1-6; D is unclear. V was clipped by 5 bases and J by 7 bases, with 16 bases between them. There are 15 residues in the CDR3. Germline CDR1 is SGHRS and CDR2 is YFSETQ. The chain's CDR3 is CASRLAGVMNSPLHF. CDR3 sequence (DNA): TGCGCCAGCAGGCTAGCCGGAGTAATGAATTCACCCCTCCACTTT.

The chain uses TRBV15 and TRBJ2-5; 7 bases are shared with TRBD2. V shed 4 bases, J shed 8 bases, and the junction held 10 bases outside the gene matches. The germline V gene has CDR1 LNHNV and CDR2 YYDKDF (reference sequence). This CDR3 region has 14 residues. The CDR3 DNA is TGTGCCACCAGCAATCGCGGGGGAGGGGAAACCCAGTACTTC. It codes for CATSNRGGGETQYF.

This clone occurred once. This rearrangement joins TRBV27 to TRBJ1-1; D perhaps matches TRBD1 (6 bases). Germline V gene lookup returns CDR1 MNHEY and CDR2 SMNVEV (reference sequence). V was cut by 8 bases and J by 1 base, with 17 bases left in between. This CDR3 is built from 15 residues. The CDR3 DNA reads as TGTGCCAGCCGAACCCCGACAGGAGAGAACACTGAAGCTTTCTTT. Translation: CASRTPTGENTEAFF.

In this sample, this clone turned up a few times. J is TRBJ2-7 and V is TRBV10-3; D not resolved. This CDR3 has 14 amino acids. Trimming left V 6 bases short and J 2 bases short, with 14 bases between. The germline gives CDR1 ENHRY, CDR2 SYGVKD. For the CDR3, the DNA is TGTGCCATCAGGGACCGACGACATGCCTACGAGCAGTACTTC. Encoded protein: CAIRDRRHAYEQYF.

The rearrangement uses TRBV6-5 and TRBJ1-6, with D unresolved. Trimming removed 11 bases at V and 0 bases at J, with 11 bases between. Germline CDR1 MNHEY, CDR2 SVGAGI. This CDR3 is built from 14 residues. Written as DNA, the CDR3 is TGTGCCGGAGCCCTAAGCTCCTATAATTCACCCCTCCACTTT. Translation: CAGALSSYNSPLHF.

The chain has TRBV11-3 and TRBJ2-2; 8 bases agree with TRBD1. Trimming at V came to 3 bases and at J to 7 bases, leaving 4 bases not matched to a gene. The CDR3 contains 14 residues. The germline V gene has CDR1 SGHNT and CDR2 YENEEA. CDR3 sequence: CASSLTGAGGELFF. CDR3 sequence (DNA): TGTGCCAGCAGCTTGACAGGGGCCGGCGGGGAGCTGTTTTTT.

This clone was found a few times. The rearrangement uses TRBV5-1 and TRBJ2-2; D gene ambiguous. This CDR3 is 15 amino acids long. Germline V gene data show CDR1 as SGHRS and CDR2 as YFSETQ. V was trimmed by 0 bases and J by 0 bases, leaving 6 bases between them. CDR3 loop: CASSLGGSNTGELFF. As DNA, the CDR3 is TGCGCCAGCAGCTTGGGGGGTTCGAACACCGGGGAGCTGTTTTTT.

This clone was seen a few times. The chain combines TRBV2 with TRBJ1-2; TRBD1 might be the D (5 bases). V was cut by 2 bases and J by 7 bases, with 11 bases left in between. Germline V gene data show CDR1 as SNHLY and CDR2 as FYNNEI. The CDR3 is 13 amino acids. CDR3 residues: CASSETAGSGYTF. CDR3 bases: TGTGCCAGCAGTGAAACAGCAGGGAGTGGCTACACCTTC.

V and J are TRBV5-1 and TRBJ2-6; no clear D. The CDR3 sequence is 15 residues long. In germline, CDR1 is SGHRS, CDR2 YFSETQ. V was cut by 4 bases and J by 9 bases, with 17 bases left in between. The CDR3 loop reads CASSEQNLGGNVLTF. CDR3 DNA: TGCGCCAGCAGCGAACAGAATTTGGGTGGCAACGTCCTGACTTTC.

This clone occurred a few times. The rearrangement joins TRBV18 to TRBJ2-2; tentative D call: TRBD1 (6 bases). CDR1 and CDR2 (germline): KGHSH, LQKENI. The CDR3 consists of 15 residues. V was cut by 6 bases and J by 3 bases, with 14 bases left in between. The CDR3 DNA sequence: TGTGCCAGCTCGGGGGCTCAAGCGGACACCGGGGAGCTGTTTTTT. Translating it yields CASSGAQADTGELFF.

This clone was seen a single time. The rearrangement joins TRBV18 to TRBJ1-2; 9 nucleotides match TRBD1. The CDR3 loop spans 15 amino acids. Germline assignment: CDR1 KGHSH and CDR2 LQKENI. Trimming took 5 bases from V and 5 from J; bases not matched to a gene: 9. CDR3 nucleotide sequence: TGTGCCAGCTCAGCTGGACAGGGGCGGTCATATGGCTACACCTTC. Translating it yields CASSAGQGRSYGYTF. The whole variable domain, remainder taken from reference TRBV18 and TRBJ1-2, is NAGVMQNPRHLVRRRGQEARLRCSPMKGHSHVYWYRQLPEEGLKFMVYLQKENIIDESGMPKERFSAEFPKEGPSILRIQQVVRGDSAAYFCASSAGQGRSYGYTFGSGTRLTVV.